These 31 T cell receptor beta chains originate from one sample sequenced in a study of blood T cell repertoires in COVID-19. Using immunoSEQ multiplex PCR, the repertoire was profiled, and TCRdb retains in-frame clones only, with some absent. The sample shows 210,000 or so clones, more than 75% of them seen only once. The specimen was peripheral blood. All receptors come from a man between 45 and 60 years old with acute or convalescent COVID-19.

V and J are TRBV4-2 and TRBJ1-1; the match to TRBD1 covers 9 bases. Trimming took 0 bases from V and 4 from J; bases not matched to a gene: 6. Germline CDR1 is LGHNA and CDR2 is YNFKEQ. The CDR3 totals 16 residues. This CDR3 reads CASSQDNGQGSTEAFF. As DNA, the CDR3 is TGTGCCAGCAGCCAAGATAACGGACAGGGGTCCACTGAAGCTTTCTTT.

This chain uses TRBV5-4 with TRBJ1-2; 8 nucleotides align to TRBD1. The germline V gene encodes CDR1 SGHNT and CDR2 YYREEE (reference sequence). This CDR3 has 18 amino acids. J lost 8 bases, V lost 1 base, and 19 bases had no gene match. The CDR3 DNA sequence: TGTGCCAGCAGCTTGCGGGCTGGGATAATCGGACAGGGAGGCGGCTACACCTTC. This gives the protein CASSLRAGIIGQGGGYTF.

The CDR3 sequence: CASSSYRVNSGNTIYF. CDR3 sequence (DNA): TGTGCCAGCAGCTCCTACAGGGTTAACTCTGGAAACACCATATATTTT. The chain employs TRBV7-9 and TRBJ1-3, with a tentative D call TRBD1 (6 bases). Germline values: CDR1 SEHNR, CDR2 FQNEAQ (reference sequence). The CDR3 extends over 16 amino acids. The V gene lost 4 bases and the J gene lost 0 bases, with 13 bases spanning the gap.

The chain employs TRBV19 and TRBJ2-1; 9 bases align to TRBD1. Germline CDR1 LNHDA, CDR2 SQIVND (reference sequence). J lost 8 bases, V lost 5 bases, and 7 bases had no gene match. CDR3 size: 14 residues. The CDR3 nucleotides read TGTGCCAGTAGTCGGGACAGGGACGTCGATGAGCAGTTCTTC. Its protein product is CASSRDRDVDEQFF.

The CDR3 region is CASSPAGGAAYEQYF. As DNA, the CDR3 is TGTGCCAGCTCACCGGCGGGGGGGGCGGCCTACGAGCAGTACTTC. The chain combines TRBV18 with TRBJ2-7; 9 bases agree with TRBD2. This CDR3 is 15 amino acids long. V was pared by 3 bases and J by 2 bases, with 5 bases of the junction left unmatched. The V gene's germline CDR1 is KGHSH and CDR2 LQKENI.

A single count supports this clone. The J gene is TRBJ2-5, the V gene TRBV7-2; TRBD2 might be the D (7 bases). The CDR3 has 18 residues. CDR1 and CDR2 from the germline V gene are SGHTA and FQGNSA. The ends were cut back, 5 bases at V and 5 bases at J, with 27 bases in the middle. The CDR3 DNA sequence: TGTGCCAGCAGCCCCCGGAGGGGGGGCAGCGGGGCCCGGGAGACCCAGTACTTC. Encoded protein: CASSPRRGGSGARETQYF.

CDR3 in amino acids: CASKASGVKEKLFF. The CDR3 DNA sequence: TGTGCCAGTAAGGCTTCGGGGGTAAAAGAAAAACTGTTTTTT. The V call is TRBV19, the J call TRBJ1-4; a weak D match, TRBD1 (5 bases). CDR3 length: 14 amino acids. Germline CDR1 reads LNHDA; CDR2 reads SQIVND (reference sequence). V was trimmed by 7 bases and J by 8 bases, leaving 17 bases between them.

The chain employs TRBV30 and TRBJ1-4, with D perhaps TRBD1 (5 bases). CDR3 length equals 15 residues. V shed 0 bases and J shed 9 bases, with 17 bases lying between them. Per germline, CDR1 GTSNPN and CDR2 SVGIG (reference sequence). The CDR3 DNA reads TGTGCCTGGAGTGTAACTGGGAGGAGGGGTAAAAAACTGTTTTTT. Its protein product is CAWSVTGRRGKKLFF.

The V and J genes are TRBV5-5 and TRBJ2-3; 9 bases fit TRBD2. With 4 bases clipped from V and 2 bases from J, the junction kept 14 bases outside the gene matches. CDR1 and CDR2 (germline): SGHKS, YYEKEE (reference sequence). The CDR3 has 18 amino acids. The chain's CDR3 is CASSPFGVAGGSTDTQYF. DNA for the CDR3: TGTGCCAGCAGCCCCTTTGGGGTGGCGGGGGGGTCCACAGATACGCAGTATTTT.

This chain joins TRBV18 and TRBJ2-2, with 12 bases fitting TRBD1. The CDR3 spans 16 residues. Germline values: CDR1 KGHSH, CDR2 LQKENI. J lost 5 bases, V lost 6 bases, and 7 bases had no gene match. In nucleotides, the CDR3 is TGTGCCAGCTCCCGCGCGGGACAGGGGGCGACCGGGGAGCTGTTTTTT. Encoded protein: CASSRAGQGATGELFF.

The chain couples TRBV10-3 to TRBJ1-2, with D unclear. CDR3 length equals 17 residues. The V gene's germline CDR1 is ENHRY and CDR2 SYGVKD. The V and J ends lost 2 bases and 3 bases respectively, with 19 bases between them. In DNA, the CDR3 is TGTGCCATCAGTGAGCAGCAGAAAAGGGCGGGTGACTATGGCTACACCTTC. Amino acid sequence: CAISEQQKRAGDYGYTF.

The chain employs TRBV11-2 and TRBJ1-1; tentative D call: TRBD1 (5 bases). The germline V gene encodes CDR1 SGHAT and CDR2 FQNNGV. Trimming shortened V by 1 base and J by 0 bases, and 9 bases separated the two germline ends. The CDR3 runs to 15 residues. DNA for the CDR3: TGTGCCAGCAGCTTAGCGGGGGGTATGAACACTGAAGCTTTCTTT. Translation: CASSLAGGMNTEAFF.

V and J are TRBV9 and TRBJ1-3, with 7 bases aligning to TRBD1. The CDR3 has 14 residues. The V segment lost 1 base and the J segment 7 bases; nucleotides outside the gene matches: 5. Germline V lookup: CDR1 SGDLS, CDR2 YYNGEE. As DNA, the CDR3 is TGTGCCAGCAGCGTATATGACAGGGCTAACACCATATATTTT. It codes for CASSVYDRANTIYF.

In this sample, this clone turned up once. The rearrangement joins TRBV12-3 or TRBV12-4 to TRBJ1-6; D gene unclear. V lost 3 bases, J lost 9 bases, and 6 bases lay in between. This CDR3 is built from 12 residues. The CDR3 nucleotides read TGTGCCAGCAGTTTCCCGGGTTCACCCCTCCACTTT. Translated: CASSFPGSPLHF.

The chain links TRBV9 to TRBJ2-2; TRBD2 matches 7 bases. The V segment lost 0 bases and the J segment 4 bases; nucleotides outside the gene matches: 6. This CDR3 comprises 16 residues. The V gene's germline CDR1 is SGDLS and CDR2 YYNGEE. CDR3 residues: CASSVDLGEGTGELFF. In DNA, the CDR3 is TGTGCCAGCAGCGTAGACCTGGGGGAGGGCACCGGGGAGCTGTTTTTT.

Note on this clone: A read error may produce the germline difference seen at one junction end. The chain links TRBV6-5 to TRBJ2-4, with D tentatively TRBD2 (5 bases). Germline-derived CDR1 and CDR2 are MNHEY and SVGAGI. The CDR3 is 13 amino acids. The CDR3 nucleotides are TGTGCCAGCAGTTACGGCGAACGAGGGTCCTGGAGCTTC. Translating it yields CASSYGERGSWSF.

The V and J genes are TRBV5-8 and TRBJ1-2; TRBD1 matches 7 bases. Per the germline V gene, CDR1 is SGHTS and CDR2 is YDEGEE. This CDR3 is built from 14 residues. J was trimmed by 2 bases and V by 7 bases; bases with no gene match: 8. The CDR3 DNA reads TGTGCCAGCCTAAGGGGGCGCGGGAACTATGGCTACACCTTC. Translated: CASLRGRGNYGYTF.

V gene TRBV6-5 combines with J gene TRBJ1-6; D remains ambiguous. Per germline, CDR1 MNHEY and CDR2 SVGAGI. Trimming removed 0 bases at V and 8 bases at J, with 8 bases between. The CDR3 covers 14 residues. Here the CDR3 DNA reads TGTGCCAGCAGTTACTCGAGAACTGATTCACCCCTCCACTTT. Its protein product is CASSYSRTDSPLHF.

Comments on this clone: The junction departs from germline at one end; a sequencing error may be responsible. The CDR3: CASSLDISSTDTQYF. CDR3 sequence (DNA): TGCGCCAGCAGTTTGGACATATCTAGCACAGATACGCAGTATTTT. The genes are TRBV5-1 and TRBJ2-3; D is possibly TRBD1 (5 bases). From germline, CDR1 is SGHRS and CDR2 YFSETQ. The CDR3 runs 15 residues.

The rearrangement links TRBV12-3 or TRBV12-4 to TRBJ1-6; D remains unclear. V lost 1 base and J 6 bases, leaving 4 bases between the germline ends. The CDR3 has 13 residues. The CDR3 DNA reads TGTGCCAGCAGTTTAGGAGTTAATTCACCCCTCCACTTT. Translated: CASSLGVNSPLHF.

The gene calls are TRBV5-1 and TRBJ1-2; D gene ambiguous. This CDR3 contains 12 residues. Germline CDR1 reads SGHRS; CDR2 reads YFSETQ. The V end lost 4 bases, the J end lost 10 bases, and 14 bases lay between the germline ends. CDR3 DNA sequence: TGCGCCAGCAGCGGTTCGGGATCTGACTACACCTTC. Its protein product is CASSGSGSDYTF.

The chain links TRBV28 to TRBJ1-1, with 7 bases aligning to TRBD1. Germline-derived CDR1 and CDR2 are MDHEN and SYDVKM. This CDR3 is built from 15 residues. With 7 bases clipped from V and 7 bases from J, the junction kept 15 bases outside the gene matches. CDR3: CASTGGGQEPYEAFF. As DNA, the CDR3 is TGTGCCAGCACTGGAGGGGGCCAGGAGCCCTATGAAGCTTTCTTT.

The genes are TRBV5-1 and TRBJ1-2, with TRBD1 matching over 12 bases. The germline CDR1 and CDR2 sequences are SGHRS and YFSETQ. This CDR3 is built from 16 residues. J gave up 3 bases and V 0 bases, and 3 bases lay outside the gene matches. DNA for the CDR3: TGCGCCAGCAGCTTGGGGGACAGGGGGCGAGACTATGGCTACACCTTC. Translated, it gives CASSLGDRGRDYGYTF.

This clone was recorded a few times. This chain links TRBV7-7 with TRBJ2-1; 10 positions match TRBD2. Germline CDR1 and CDR2: SSHAT and FNYEAQ (reference sequence). V shed 6 bases, J shed 4 bases, and the junction held 9 bases outside the gene matches. The CDR3 is made up of 16 amino acids. The DNA of the CDR3 is TGTGCCAGCAGTCTAGGCACTAGCGGGGATTACAATGAGCAGTTCTTC. This gives the protein CASSLGTSGDYNEQFF.

J is TRBJ2-3 and V is TRBV6-6; tentatively, D is TRBD2 (5 bases). The CDR3 extends over 16 amino acids. Germline V CDR1 and CDR2: MNHNY, SVGAGI (reference sequence). V was shortened by 6 bases and J by 1 base, with 17 bases between the two germline ends. The DNA of the CDR3 is TGTGCCAGCAGCCCCCGGGGTCGGTCAGGCACAGATACGCAGTATTTT. Amino acids: CASSPRGRSGTDTQYF.

This clone was counted once. The genes are TRBV5-1 and TRBJ1-2, with TRBD1 as a possible D gene (6 bases). Trimming left V 1 base short and J 1 base short, with 8 bases between. There are 14 residues in the CDR3. Germline V gene lookup returns CDR1 SGHRS and CDR2 YFSETQ. As DNA, the CDR3 is TGCGCCAGCAGCTTGTCAGGGGATAACTATGGCTACACCTTC. Residues: CASSLSGDNYGYTF.

The chain has TRBV5-1 and TRBJ2-5, with D perhaps matching TRBD2 (6 bases). V was trimmed by 5 bases and J by 3 bases, leaving 11 bases between them. This CDR3 is built from 13 residues. Germline CDR1 reads SGHRS; CDR2 reads YFSETQ. The CDR3 DNA reads TGCGCCAGCAGTCAAGGCGGGGAAGAGACCCAGTACTTC. Protein sequence: CASSQGGEETQYF.

The sample holds one count of this clone. This sequence joins TRBV5-4 and TRBJ1-2, with 9 bases matching TRBD1. CDR1 SGHNT and CDR2 YYREEE come from the germline V gene (reference sequence). With V trimmed by 4 bases and J by 6 bases, 10 bases remained unmatched. The CDR3 is 15 amino acids. The CDR3 is CASSRALGQGDGYTF. The CDR3 region has the DNA TGTGCCAGCAGCAGGGCGCTGGGACAGGGAGATGGCTACACCTTC.

The chain links TRBV15 to TRBJ2-2; possibly TRBD1 for D (6 bases). Between the trimmed V and J ends, which lost 4 bases and 0 bases, there was a span of 6 bases. CDR1 is LNHNV, CDR2 YYDKDF, per germline (reference sequence). The CDR3 contains 14 residues. CDR3 bases: TGTGCCACCAGCAAGGGGGCGAACACCGGGGAGCTGTTTTTT. As protein: CATSKGANTGELFF.

The CDR3 protein is CASSIQTGTNEKLFF. The CDR3 DNA follows: TGTGCCAGCAGTATCCAGACAGGGACTAATGAAAAACTGTTTTTT. This chain joins TRBV6-5 and TRBJ1-4; TRBD1 matches at 7 bases. The CDR3 sequence is 15 residues long. Germline V gene data show CDR1 as MNHEY and CDR2 as SVGAGI. Trimming took 5 bases from V and 2 from J; bases not matched to a gene: 5.

The chain employs TRBV28 and TRBJ1-1; 10 positions agree with TRBD1. Germline V gives CDR1 MDHEN, CDR2 SYDVKM. The CDR3 runs to 14 residues. V shed 4 bases, J shed 3 bases, and the junction held 2 bases outside the gene matches. The CDR3 coding sequence is TGTGCCAGCAGTTCGGGACAGGGGTACACTGAAGCTTTCTTT. This sequence encodes CASSSGQGYTEAFF.